These 18 T cell receptor beta chains were sequenced from one sample in a study of vaccination effects on CD4 cells after COVID-19. The ViraFEST assay expanded antigen-specific CD4+ T cells with viral peptide pools before sequencing. Following 10 days of culture, CD4+ T cells were isolated. Either the BNT162b2 or mRNA-1273 vaccine was given to participants in two doses. These receptors have no identified antigens. Method: immunoSEQ multiplex PCR; TCRdb's copy keeps in-frame clones and lacks some. This table has under 40,000 clones, roughly two thirds appearing once. Sequenced here: CD4+ T cells from PBMCs cultured with HCoV-229E spike peptides, sampled after COVID-19 vaccination. These receptors were taken from a human donor who received a COVID-19 vaccine.

This clone was counted between two and nine times. Here the CDR3 reads CASSRDRNNYGYTF. CDR3 DNA sequence: TGTGCCAGCAGCCGGGACAGAAATAACTATGGCTACACCTTC. The V gene is TRBV6-5, the J gene TRBJ1-2; 7 bases align to TRBD1. The length of the CDR3 is 14 residues. V dropped 6 bases and J dropped 1; count of bases not matched to a gene: 5. The germline V gene encodes CDR1 MNHEY and CDR2 SVGAGI.

The V gene is TRBV5-1, the J gene TRBJ2-2, with 10 bases that match TRBD2. Germline trimming cut 4 bases from V and 0 bases from J; bases unmatched to any gene: 6. The CDR3 sequence is 17 residues long. Germline CDR1 reads SGHRS; CDR2 reads YFSETQ. This CDR3 is CASSGLAGDPNTGELFF. In nucleotides, the CDR3 is TGCGCCAGCAGCGGGCTAGCGGGAGACCCGAACACCGGGGAGCTGTTTTTT.

This sequence joins TRBV11-3 and TRBJ2-3, with 7 bases identical to TRBD1. Germline trimming cut 5 bases from V and 0 bases from J; bases unmatched to any gene: 2. The length of the CDR3 is 14 residues. Germline CDR1 is SGHNT and CDR2 is YENEEA. The CDR3: CASSRDRSTDTQYF. CDR3 coding DNA: TGTGCCAGCAGCCGGGACAGAAGCACAGATACGCAGTATTTT.

This chain joins TRBV6-5 and TRBJ2-7; 8 bases fit TRBD2. Trimming removed 6 bases from V and 3 bases from J; junction bases left unmatched: 10. This CDR3 is 15 amino acids long. The germline V gene encodes CDR1 MNHEY and CDR2 SVGAGI. In DNA, the CDR3 is TGTGCCAGCAGCCCCGGGGGGGGCTGGGGCTACGAGCAGTACTTC. Its translation is CASSPGGGWGYEQYF.

This chain joins TRBV5-1 and TRBJ1-4, with D possibly matching TRBD1 (6 bases). CDR1 SGHRS and CDR2 YFSETQ come from the germline V gene. The CDR3 covers 14 residues. Trimming shortened V by 5 bases and J by 11 bases, and 19 bases separated the two germline ends. The CDR3 DNA is TGCGCCAGCAGTTTCACAGGGTCAGGGGAGAAACTGTTTTTT. Amino acids: CASSFTGSGEKLFF.

The chain is built from TRBV3-1 (or the pseudogene TRBV3-2) and TRBJ2-7; D remains unclear. The V end was cut by 1 base, the J end by 2 bases, with 9 bases between. The CDR3 contains 14 residues. The germline V gene has CDR1 LGHDT and CDR2 YNNKEL (reference sequence). For the CDR3, the DNA is TGTGCCAGCAGCCAAGGCTCAGGTCCCTACGAGCAGTACTTC. As protein: CASSQGSGPYEQYF.

The chain carries TRBV2 and TRBJ2-5; D unclear. V lost 2 bases and J 5 bases, leaving 15 bases between the germline ends. The CDR3 length is 15 residues. Germline assignment: CDR1 SNHLY and CDR2 FYNNEI. CDR3 coding DNA: TGTGCCAGCAGTGAACAACTTGTTTCCAGGGAGACCCAGTACTTC. It translates to CASSEQLVSRETQYF. The complete variable domain, with remaining parts taken from reference TRBV2 and TRBJ2-5, reads EPEVTQTPSHQVTQMGQEVILRCVPISNHLYFYWYRQILGQKVEFLVSFYNNEISEKSEIFDDQFSVERPDGSNFTLKIRSTKLEDSAMYFCASSEQLVSRETQYFGPGTRLLVL.

In DNA, the CDR3 is TGTGCCAGCAGCTTTTCCGGGGGCCCAGATACGCAGTATTTT. It is translated as CASSFSGGPDTQYF. The rearrangement uses TRBV5-5 and TRBJ2-3, with D perhaps assigned TRBD1 or TRBD2 (6 bases each). Germline assignment: CDR1 SGHKS and CDR2 YYEKEE (reference sequence). This CDR3 region has 14 residues. Trimming stripped 2 bases from V and 4 bases from J, with 11 bases between.

This clone has a handful of counts. This chain links TRBV5-1 with TRBJ1-1; D possibly corresponds to TRBD1 (6 bases). CDR1 is SGHRS and CDR2 is YFSETQ in the germline V gene. The length of the CDR3 is 14 residues. V was trimmed by 6 bases and J by 1 base, leaving 13 bases between them. CDR3 in DNA: TGCGCCAGCACGCCGACAGGACCGAACACTGAAGCTTTCTTT. Its protein is CASTPTGPNTEAFF. The variable domain in full, with the rest retrieved from reference TRBV5-1 and TRBJ1-1, is KAGVTQTPRYLIKTRGQQVTLSCSPISGHRSVSWYQQTPGQGLQFLFEYFSETQRNKGNFPGRFSGRQFSNSRSEMNVSTLELGDSALYLCASTPTGPNTEAFFGQGTRLTVV.

V usage is TRBV5-1 and J usage is TRBJ2-1, with 7 bases that match TRBD1. The CDR3 is 15 amino acids. V was pared by 6 bases and J by 3 bases, with 9 bases of the junction left unmatched. The germline V gene encodes CDR1 SGHRS and CDR2 YFSETQ. The CDR3, as DNA: TGCGCCAGCACTTGGACAGGAGACTTCTACAATGAGCAGTTCTTC. Translation gives CASTWTGDFYNEQFF.

This chain connects TRBV10-1 to TRBJ2-7; tentatively, D is TRBD1 (6 bases). The CDR3 has 15 amino acids. Germline CDR1 is WNHNN and CDR2 is SYGVQD (reference sequence). The V end lost 2 bases, the J end lost 5 bases, and 16 bases lay between the germline ends. CDR3 loop: CASSEGQHRVDEQYF. DNA of the CDR3: TGCGCCAGCAGTGAGGGGCAGCACAGGGTCGACGAGCAGTACTTC.

This chain links TRBV27 with TRBJ1-1; the D is unclear. Germline V gene sequence: CDR1 MNHEY, CDR2 SMNVEV (reference sequence). CDR3 length: 13 residues. V lost 0 bases to trimming and J lost 3 bases, with 5 bases between them. CDR3 region: CASSLSYYTEAFF. The CDR3 DNA reads TGTGCCAGCAGTTTATCGTATTACACTGAAGCTTTCTTT.

This chain uses TRBV10-3 with TRBJ2-7, with D perhaps TRBD1 or TRBD2 (5 bases each). CDR3 size: 17 residues. With 7 bases removed from V and 5 bases from J, the gap between germline ends came to 27 bases. Germline CDR1 is ENHRY and CDR2 is SYGVKD. CDR3 amino acids: CAIKGPLSTLSGDEQYF. The CDR3 DNA follows: TGTGCCATCAAGGGGCCCCTCTCGACGCTGTCCGGGGACGAGCAGTACTTC.

The gene calls are TRBV4-2 and TRBJ2-3; 13 bases match TRBD2. Germline CDR1 is LGHNA and CDR2 is YNFKEQ. CDR3 length: 19 amino acids. After removal of 4 bases from V and 5 bases from J, the junction contained 15 bases not matched to a gene. CDR3 bases: TGTGCCAGCAGCCGCGGACAGGGACTAGCGGGGAACCAGGGAGATACGCAGTATTTT. It is translated as CASSRGQGLAGNQGDTQYF.

The rearrangement uses TRBV5-1 and TRBJ2-7; D ambiguous. Deletions cut 0 bases from V and 2 bases from J, with 6 bases between. From germline, CDR1 is SGHRS and CDR2 YFSETQ. The CDR3 loop spans 13 amino acids. This CDR3 reads CASSLDSAYEQYF. CDR3 coding DNA: TGCGCCAGCAGCTTGGACTCAGCCTACGAGCAGTACTTC.

The CDR3 DNA reads TGCAGCGTTGAAGCAGGGAGTTCAGACTATGGCTACACCTTC. It encodes CSVEAGSSDYGYTF. The V call is TRBV29-1, the J call TRBJ1-2; the D gene is possibly TRBD1 (5 bases). Germline lookup yields CDR1 SQVTM and CDR2 ANQGSEA. The CDR3 length is 14 residues. Trimming cost V 1 base and J 3 bases, with 12 bases left between them.

This sequence joins TRBV11-1 and TRBJ1-6, with D uncertain. The CDR3 is 13 residues long. The ends were cut back, 6 bases at V and 9 bases at J, with 12 bases in the middle. The germline gives CDR1 SGHAT, CDR2 FQDESV (reference sequence). As DNA, the CDR3 is TGTGCCAGCAGTCAGAGTCGGGGTTCACCCCTCCACTTT. This gives the protein CASSQSRGSPLHF. The complete variable domain, with remaining parts taken from reference TRBV11-1 and TRBJ1-6, reads EAEVAQSPRYKITEKSQAVAFWCDPISGHATLYWYRQILGQGPELLVQFQDESVVDDSQLPKDRFSAERLKGVDSTLKIQPAELGDSAMYLCASSQSRGSPLHFGNGTRLTVT.

Only a few counts were recorded for this clone. The CDR3 region is CASSPTPGQGSLAFF. In nucleotides, the CDR3 is TGTGCCAGCAGTCCAACCCCGGGACAGGGCAGTCTAGCTTTCTTT. The chain recombines TRBV6-2 or TRBV6-3 with TRBJ1-1; 9 bases are shared with TRBD1. After removal of 5 bases from V and 10 bases from J, the junction contained 14 bases not matched to a gene. The CDR3 extends over 15 amino acids. From germline, CDR1 is MNHEY and CDR2 SVGEGT.